The 17 T cell receptor beta chains listed next were all sequenced from one sample in a study of T cells in Graves' hyperthyroidism and ophthalmopathy. TCR beta CDR3 region amplification was performed from RNA transcripts. HTBI primers were used for first-round RT-PCR of the TCR CDR3. TCRdb fed the multiplex PCR reads into MiXCR, producing one record per CDR3 protein. The sample has 500,000 or so distinct CDR3 sequences, approximately 16% seen once. Sample: blood. The receptor source for this set is a woman aged 25 to 45 with Graves' ophthalmopathy.

The genes are TRBV12-3 or TRBV12-4 and TRBJ2-2; 8 positions agree with TRBD2. The CDR3 runs 17 residues. With V trimmed by 3 bases and J by 6 bases, 12 bases remained unmatched. In nucleotides, the CDR3 is TGTGCCAGCAGTTTGTTCTCGGCTAGCGGGTACCCCGGGGAGCTGTTTTTT. It specifies CASSLFSASGYPGELFF.

This chain connects TRBV5-5 to TRBJ2-3; D unclear. The V end was cut by 0 bases, the J end by 3 bases, with 11 bases between. This CDR3 has 15 amino acids. The V gene's germline CDR1 is SGHKS and CDR2 YYEKEE (reference sequence). CDR3 loop: CASSLGVLYTDTQYF. The CDR3 bases are TGTGCCAGCAGCTTGGGGGTCCTTTATACAGATACGCAGTATTTT. The whole variable domain, remainder taken from reference TRBV5-5 and TRBJ2-3, is DAGVTQSPTHLIKTRGQQVTLRCSPISGHKSVSWYQQVLGQGPQFIFQYYEKEERGRGNFPDRFSARQFPNYSSELNVNALLLGDSALYLCASSLGVLYTDTQYFGPGTRLTVL.

This clonotype was seen a single time. The chain's CDR3 is CASSLSQAPDTQYF. The CDR3 nucleotides are TGTGCCAGCAGCTTATCGCAGGCCCCAGATACGCAGTATTTT. The V call is TRBV5-5, the J call TRBJ2-3; D ambiguous. The CDR3 totals 14 residues. Germline CDR1 SGHKS, CDR2 YYEKEE (reference sequence). Trimming took 2 bases from V and 4 from J, leaving 11 bases between them.

This clonotype was seen many times. V and J are TRBV19 and TRBJ1-5; TRBD1 might be the D (6 bases). Trimming took off 4 bases at V and 10 bases at J, with 11 bases between the two ends. The CDR3 is 12 amino acids. The germline CDR1 and CDR2 sequences are LNHDA and SQIVND (reference sequence). The CDR3 loop reads CASSRGQTPQHF. CDR3 DNA: TGTGCCAGTAGTAGGGGGCAGACCCCCCAGCATTTT.

This clonotype was seen more than once but under ten times. The J gene is TRBJ1-4, the V gene TRBV5-6; D is undetermined. Per germline, CDR1 SGHDT and CDR2 YYEEEE. The CDR3 contains 16 residues. V was cut by 2 bases and J by 6 bases, with 17 bases left in between. The CDR3 bases are TGTGCCAGCAGCTTAGAAGCCGGCAGCGATTATGAAAAACTGTTTTTT. This encodes CASSLEAGSDYEKLFF. Variable domain in full (rest from reference TRBV5-6 and TRBJ1-4): DAGVTQSPTHLIKTRGQQVTLRCSPKSGHDTVSWYQQALGQGPQFIFQYYEEEERQRGNFPDRFSGHQFPNYSSELNVNALLLGDSALYLCASSLEAGSDYEKLFFGSGTQLSVL.

This clonotype was counted at least ten times. The J gene is TRBJ2-2, the V gene TRBV12-3 or TRBV12-4; tentatively, D is TRBD2 (6 bases). The CDR3 has 17 residues. The V end was cut by 6 bases, the J end by 6 bases, with 23 bases between. CDR3 in DNA: TGTGCCAGCAGCTCACCTGCCGGGCTAGCGTTCGCCGGGGAGCTGTTTTTT. It translates to CASSSPAGLAFAGELFF.

This clonotype has at least ten counts. This sequence joins TRBV5-1 and TRBJ2-7; the D is unclear. CDR1 and CDR2 from the germline V gene are SGHRS and YFSETQ. V was shortened by 0 bases and J by 0 bases, with 13 bases between the two germline ends. The CDR3 loop spans 16 amino acids. CDR3 residues: CASSLGFYGYSYEQYF. The DNA for the CDR3 is TGCGCCAGCAGCTTGGGTTTCTATGGATACTCCTACGAGCAGTACTTC.

This clonotype appeared a few times. The CDR3 reads CASSPRLAGGGYEQYF. The CDR3 DNA sequence: TGTGCCAGCAGCCCCAGACTAGCGGGAGGGGGGTACGAGCAGTACTTC. This chain joins TRBV7-9 and TRBJ2-7, with TRBD2 matching over 14 bases. Trimming removed 5 bases from V and 4 bases from J; junction bases left unmatched: 7. The CDR3 runs to 16 residues. The germline gives CDR1 SEHNR, CDR2 FQNEAQ (reference sequence).

This clonotype was recorded at least ten times. The rearrangement uses TRBV20-1 and TRBJ2-7; D not certain. This CDR3 has 12 residues. The V end was cut by 4 bases, the J end by 4 bases, with 11 bases between. CDR1 and CDR2 (germline): DFQATT, SNEGSKA (reference sequence). CDR3 DNA: TGCAGTGCTATAGGACCTCCTTACGAGCAGTACTTC. Translated, it gives CSAIGPPYEQYF.

This rearrangement joins TRBV4-3 to TRBJ2-1, with 8 nucleotides matching TRBD2. Losses at the gene ends were 2 bases for V and 7 bases for J; bases not matched to a gene: 4. The germline V gene has CDR1 LGHNA and CDR2 YSLEER. The CDR3 covers 14 residues. The CDR3 here is CASSQMASGNEQFF. The CDR3 nucleotides read TGCGCCAGCAGCCAAATGGCTAGCGGGAATGAGCAGTTCTTC.

On this clonotype: Possible read error: a much larger clone is one base away. V is TRBV29-1 and J is TRBJ1-1; the D gene is possibly TRBD1 (6 bases). The CDR3 has 14 residues. Germline loops: CDR1 SQVTM, CDR2 ANQGSEA. V was clipped by 7 bases and J by 3 bases, with 18 bases between them. The CDR3 sequence is CSATLYREYTEAFF. As DNA, the CDR3 is TGCAGCGCCACTCTCTACAGGGAGTACACTGAAGCTTTCTTT.

The J gene is TRBJ2-7, the V gene TRBV28; D is perhaps TRBD1 (6 bases). The CDR3 runs 14 residues. Germline-derived CDR1 and CDR2 are MDHEN and SYDVKM. V was trimmed by 5 bases and J by 0 bases, leaving 11 bases between them. As DNA, the CDR3 is TGTGCCAGCAGTCCCCGGGACAACTCCTACGAGCAGTACTTC. Protein sequence: CASSPRDNSYEQYF.

The rearrangement joins TRBV14 to TRBJ2-3; weak D call: TRBD1 (6 bases). Trimming removed 2 bases at V and 4 bases at J, with 16 bases between. CDR1 SGHDN and CDR2 FVKESK come from the germline V gene. The CDR3 contains 16 residues. The CDR3 DNA is TGTGCCAGCAGCCAACGAACAGTGCCAGGGGCAGATACGCAGTATTTT. Its protein is CASSQRTVPGADTQYF.

This clonotype has at least ten counts. The J gene is TRBJ2-7, the V gene TRBV5-1, with 8 bases fitting TRBD2. Germline V gene lookup returns CDR1 SGHRS and CDR2 YFSETQ. Trimming took 2 bases from V and 0 from J; bases not matched to a gene: 10. The CDR3 contains 17 residues. CDR3 sequence reads: CASSFMTGGPSSYEQYF. CDR3 bases: TGCGCCAGCAGCTTCATGACGGGAGGGCCGAGCTCCTACGAGCAGTACTTC. The full variable domain, rest sourced from reference TRBV5-1 and TRBJ2-7, is KAGVTQTPRYLIKTRGQQVTLSCSPISGHRSVSWYQQTPGQGLQFLFEYFSETQRNKGNFPGRFSGRQFSNSRSEMNVSTLELGDSALYLCASSFMTGGPSSYEQYFGPGTRLTVT.

This clonotype was counted many times. The rearrangement joins TRBV18 to TRBJ2-5; tentative D call: TRBD2 (5 bases). Trimming stripped 3 bases from V and 1 base from J, with 9 bases between. Germline V gives CDR1 KGHSH, CDR2 LQKENI. The CDR3 runs 14 residues. The CDR3 DNA sequence: TGTGCCAGCTCACCGGGCCGGGGCCAAGAGACCCAGTACTTC. It codes for CASSPGRGQETQYF.

This clonotype was detected only a few times. V is TRBV27 and J is TRBJ2-2, with TRBD1 matching over 10 bases. Trimming cost V 3 bases and J 7 bases; bases outside gene matches: 2. The length of the CDR3 is 14 residues. Germline CDR1 MNHEY, CDR2 SMNVEV (reference sequence). The chain's CDR3 is CASSFGTGVGELFF. CDR3 coding DNA: TGTGCCAGCAGTTTTGGGACAGGGGTCGGGGAGCTGTTTTTT.

The chain is built from TRBV5-1 and TRBJ2-5; weak D call: TRBD1 (6 bases). CDR3 length: 15 residues. CDR1 and CDR2 (germline): SGHRS, YFSETQ. V lost 2 bases and J lost 4, with 15 bases in between. The CDR3 DNA sequence: TGCGCCAGCAGCTTATCAGGGGCCCTAGCAGAGACCCAGTACTTC. Its translation is CASSLSGALAETQYF.